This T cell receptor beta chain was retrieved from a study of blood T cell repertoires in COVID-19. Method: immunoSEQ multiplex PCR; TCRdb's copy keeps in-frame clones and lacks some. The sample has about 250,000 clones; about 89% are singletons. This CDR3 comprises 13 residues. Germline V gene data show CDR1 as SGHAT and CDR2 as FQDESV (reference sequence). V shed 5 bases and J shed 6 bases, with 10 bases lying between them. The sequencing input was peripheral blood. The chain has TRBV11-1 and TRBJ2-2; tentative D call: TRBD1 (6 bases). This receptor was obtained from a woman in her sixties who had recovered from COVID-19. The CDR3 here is CASSLQGPGELFF. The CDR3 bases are TGTGCCAGCAGCCTACAGGGCCCCGGGGAGCTGTTTTTT.